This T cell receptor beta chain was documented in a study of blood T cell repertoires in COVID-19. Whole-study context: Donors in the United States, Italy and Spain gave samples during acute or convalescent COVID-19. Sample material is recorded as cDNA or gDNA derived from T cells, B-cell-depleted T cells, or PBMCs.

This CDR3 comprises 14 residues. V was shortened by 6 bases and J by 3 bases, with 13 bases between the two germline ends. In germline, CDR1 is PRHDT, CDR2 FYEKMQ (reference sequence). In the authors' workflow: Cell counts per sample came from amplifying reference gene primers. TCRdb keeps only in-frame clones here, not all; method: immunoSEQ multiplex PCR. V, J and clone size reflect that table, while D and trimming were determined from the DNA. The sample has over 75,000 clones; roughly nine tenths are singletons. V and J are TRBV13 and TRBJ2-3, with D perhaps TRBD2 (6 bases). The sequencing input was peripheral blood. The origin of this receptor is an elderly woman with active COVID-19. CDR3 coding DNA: TGTGCCAGCAGAAGACTAGGGGAGACAGATACGCAGTATTTT. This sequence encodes CASRRLGETDTQYF.